This is a list of T cell receptor beta chains from one sample in a study of OX40 agonist ivuxolimab in advanced cancers. Assay used: immunoSEQ multiplex PCR; TCRdb lists only in-frame clones, some missing. The data show around 30,000 clones, with around 84% seen just once and roughly 2.5% held by the top ten. Specimen: CD4+ or CD8+ T cells sorted from blood, collected in a trial of the OX40 agonist ivuxolimab. The receptors shown here come from an adult with an advanced solid tumor such as melanoma, head and neck, liver or kidney cancer. The CDR3 runs from the conserved cysteine through the conserved F or W. The D gene is left open where the match is weak. Some rows have no size entry. The others give once, few or many, or a class for an expanded clone.

j_call v_call d_call cdr3_length clone_size cdr3_aa cdr3_nt
TRBJ1-4 TRBV9 - 15 - CASSVLGAVNEKLFF TGTGCCAGCAGCGTGTTAGGGGCCGTTAATGAAAAACTGTTTTTT
TRBJ1-1 TRBV5-1 TRBD1 13 - CANPTGKDTEAFF TGCGCCAACCCGACAGGGAAAGACACTGAAGCTTTCTTT
TRBJ1-2 TRBV28 TRBD1 14 few CASSFGTGVYGYTF TGTGCCAGCAGTTTTGGGACAGGAGTTTATGGCTACACCTTC
TRBJ2-7 TRBV6-1 - 11 - CASSVREEQYF TGTGCCAGCAGTGTTAGGGAAGAGCAGTACTTC
TRBJ1-2 TRBV27 - 14 - CASTLRGNPYGYTF TGTGCCAGCACATTAAGGGGCAATCCTTATGGCTACACCTTC
TRBJ1-3 TRBV5-1 - 15 - CASSRDQGAGNTIYF TGCGCCAGCAGTCGGGACCAGGGAGCTGGAAACACCATATATTTT
TRBJ2-2 TRBV7-2 - 16 - CASSLAGGPNTGELFF TGTGCCAGCAGCTTAGCCGGAGGGCCGAACACCGGGGAGCTGTTTTTT
TRBJ1-5 TRBV28 - 15 once CASSLSDRSNQPQHF TGTGCCAGCAGTTTGTCGGACCGTAGCAATCAGCCCCAGCATTTT
TRBJ1-1 TRBV6-6 - 13 few CASSYSQTTEAFF TGTGCCAGCAGTTACTCGCAGACCACTGAAGCTTTCTTT
TRBJ1-2 TRBV29-1 TRBD1 11 - CSVGQGGGYTF TGCAGCGTGGGACAGGGAGGTGGCTACACCTTC
TRBJ2-7 TRBV6-1 TRBD1 14 - CASTRQGARYEQYF TGTGCCAGCACCCGACAGGGGGCGCGGTACGAGCAGTACTTC
TRBJ2-5 TRBV2 TRBD2 16 - CASRRRGSRFQETQYF TGTGCCAGCAGGCGGCGGGGGAGCAGATTCCAAGAGACCCAGTACTTC
TRBJ2-7 TRBV29-1 - 12 - CSVRQLSYEQYF TGCAGCGTACGACAGCTCTCCTACGAGCAGTACTTC
TRBJ1-1 TRBV30 TRBD1 16 - CAWREDRAKARGEAFF TGTGCCTGGAGGGAAGACAGGGCGAAGGCTAGGGGTGAAGCTTTCTTT
TRBJ1-2 TRBV10-3 - 13 - CAISGASDYGYTF TGTGCCATCAGTGGGGCGTCCGACTATGGCTACACCTTC
TRBJ2-3 TRBV19 - 16 - CATIPGPQGRPDTQYF TGTGCCACTATCCCCGGGCCACAGGGGAGGCCTGATACGCAGTATTTT
TRBJ1-5 TRBV7-2 - 15 - CASSLMWGSIQPQHF TGTGCCAGCAGCTTAATGTGGGGTAGTATCCAGCCCCAGCATTTT
TRBJ1-2 TRBV5-8 - 15 once CASSLGGAEFYGYTF TGTGCCAGCAGCTTGGGAGGGGCAGAATTCTATGGCTACACCTTC
TRBJ1-2 TRBV5-4 TRBD1 15 - CASSKPTGVFNGYTF TGTGCCAGCAGCAAGCCGACAGGGGTTTTCAATGGCTACACCTTC
TRBJ2-7 TRBV7-6 TRBD1 16 few CASSQERQGVRDEQYF TGTGCCAGCAGCCAGGAGCGGCAGGGGGTTCGCGACGAGCAGTACTTC
TRBJ1-5 TRBV19 - 15 - CASSISSGDDQPQHF TGTGCCAGTAGTATAAGTTCAGGGGATGATCAGCCCCAGCATTTT
TRBJ1-2 TRBV4-1 TRBD1 20 few CASSQGQGQRTTTINYGYTF TGCGCCAGCAGCCAAGGACAGGGACAGAGGACGACCACAATTAACTATGGCTACACCTTC
TRBJ2-3 TRBV4-2 TRBD2 19 - CASSSQLAGGPSRSDTQYF TGTGCCAGCAGCTCCCAACTAGCGGGAGGGCCAAGTAGATCAGATACGCAGTATTTT
TRBJ2-3 TRBV10-1 - 15 - CASSEYRGPTDTQYF TGCGCCAGCAGTGAGTACCGGGGCCCAACAGATACGCAGTATTTT